The 21 T cell receptor beta chains in this list originate from one sample, sequenced in a study of a mutant IDH1 vaccine in newly diagnosed glioma. Regarding time point: baseline, week 1 (first vaccination visit). The treatment denotes: pre-vaccination baseline after standard-of-care therapy. Produced via immunoSEQ multiplex PCR; TCRdb's table is partial and in-frame only. The sample has about 54,000 clones, roughly 80% seen once; the top ten hold approximately 19%. Sequencing used PBMCs, obtained from a glioma patient treated with radiotherapy, temozolomide or both. All receptors derive from a man aged 18 to 35 with glioma.

The chain uses TRBV27 and TRBJ2-7, with no clear D. The CDR3 is made up of 15 amino acids. The V gene lost 0 bases and the J gene lost 0 bases, with 9 bases spanning the gap. Per germline, CDR1 MNHEY and CDR2 SMNVEV (reference sequence). The CDR3 nucleotides are TGTGCCAGCAGTTTATCAGGCGGAAACTCCTACGAGCAGTACTTC. This translates into CASSLSGGNSYEQYF.

The genes are TRBV30 and TRBJ1-2; D may be TRBD1 (5 bases). From germline, CDR1 is GTSNPN and CDR2 SVGIG (reference sequence). This CDR3 contains 13 residues. V was shortened by 0 bases and J by 4 bases, with 9 bases between the two germline ends. The CDR3 DNA sequence: TGTGCCTGGAGTGTTACAGGATCCTATGGCTACACCTTC. As protein: CAWSVTGSYGYTF.

The rearrangement links TRBV27 to TRBJ2-7; possibly TRBD2 for D (5 bases). From germline, CDR1 is MNHEY and CDR2 SMNVEV (reference sequence). V was clipped by 1 base and J by 2 bases, with 15 bases between them. CDR3 length: 16 amino acids. CDR3 protein: CASSLFRAGKAYEQYF. The CDR3 bases are TGTGCCAGCAGTTTATTTAGGGCGGGCAAGGCCTACGAGCAGTACTTC.

This chain connects TRBV29-1 to TRBJ1-5, with TRBD1 as a possible D gene (6 bases). Germline V gene lookup returns CDR1 SQVTM and CDR2 ANQGSEA. Trimming removed 6 bases at V and 4 bases at J, with 13 bases between. CDR3 length equals 13 residues. The CDR3 region is CSVEYDRNQPQHF. For the CDR3, the DNA is TGCAGCGTGGAATACGACAGGAATCAGCCCCAGCATTTT.

This chain uses TRBV4-2 with TRBJ2-1; 7 bases are a match to TRBD2. Germline V CDR1 and CDR2: LGHNA, YNFKEQ. The J segment lost 8 bases and the V segment lost 5 bases, leaving 21 bases of the junction unmatched. The CDR3 totals 18 residues. The CDR3 DNA sequence: TGTGCCAGCAGCAATAACGGGGTCCGAGCGGGACCGGGCGATGAGCAGTTCTTC. As protein: CASSNNGVRAGPGDEQFF.

This chain connects TRBV28 to TRBJ2-3, with 7 bases that match TRBD2. CDR3 length: 15 amino acids. In germline, CDR1 is MDHEN, CDR2 SYDVKM. The V gene end was trimmed by 5 bases and the J gene end by 1 base; junction bases not matched to a gene: 6. CDR3 in amino acids: CASSRGDLGTDTQYF. For the CDR3, the DNA is TGTGCCAGCAGTCGGGGGGATCTAGGCACAGATACGCAGTATTTT.

The chain joins TRBV10-3 to TRBJ2-7; weak D call: TRBD1 (5 bases). This CDR3 is built from 13 residues. Looked up from germline, CDR1 is ENHRY and CDR2 is SYGVKD. The V end lost 11 bases, the J end lost 0 bases, and 14 bases lay between the germline ends. Here the CDR3 DNA reads TGTGCCGCGTTCGACAGTTTCTCCTACGAGCAGTACTTC. Amino acids: CAAFDSFSYEQYF.

The chain uses TRBV30 and TRBJ1-3, with D hard to call. With 2 bases removed from V and 0 bases from J, the gap between germline ends came to 17 bases. The CDR3 length is 17 residues. Germline-derived CDR1 and CDR2 are GTSNPN and SVGIG (reference sequence). CDR3 protein: CAWSTEVLIFSGNTIYF. DNA for the CDR3: TGTGCCTGGAGTACCGAGGTCCTCATCTTCTCTGGAAACACCATATATTTT. The entire variable domain, with the rest obtained from reference TRBV30 and TRBJ1-3, is as follows: SQTIHQWPATLVQPVGSPLSLECTVEGTSNPNLYWYRQAAGRGLQLLFYSVGIGQISSEVPQNLSASRPQDRQFILSSKKLLLSDSGFYLCAWSTEVLIFSGNTIYFGEGSWLTVV.

This chain connects TRBV5-4 to TRBJ2-3; 16 nucleotides agree with TRBD2. The CDR3 has 20 residues. The V segment lost 0 bases and the J segment 1 base; nucleotides outside the gene matches: 8. In germline, CDR1 is SGHNT, CDR2 YYREEE (reference sequence). The CDR3 is CASSLVPGLAGGPGTDTQYF. The CDR3 DNA sequence: TGTGCCAGCAGCTTGGTACCGGGACTAGCGGGAGGGCCGGGCACAGATACGCAGTATTTT.

V is TRBV11-1 and J is TRBJ2-5; D might be TRBD1 or TRBD2, each matching 5 bases. The CDR3 is made up of 15 amino acids. V dropped 4 bases and J dropped 2 bases, with 14 bases sitting between them. Germline V CDR1 and CDR2: SGHAT, FQDESV (reference sequence). CDR3 DNA: TGTGCCAGCAGCTCACACGGGACGGATCAAGAGACCCAGTACTTC. Amino acids: CASSSHGTDQETQYF.

The V gene is TRBV2, the J gene TRBJ1-5; D is perhaps TRBD1 (6 bases). V was pared by 0 bases and J by 3 bases, with 12 bases between. The V gene's germline CDR1 is SNHLY and CDR2 FYNNEI. CDR3 length: 16 residues. CDR3 in DNA: TGTGCCAGCAGTGAAGCCCGGACAGACTTCAATCAGCCCCAGCATTTT. This gives the protein CASSEARTDFNQPQHF.

The chain uses TRBV9 and TRBJ2-2, with a possible D match to TRBD2 (5 bases). CDR1 is SGDLS, CDR2 YYNGEE, per germline. V was pared by 4 bases and J by 0 bases, with 19 bases between. The CDR3 runs to 18 residues. The CDR3 nucleotides read TGTGCCAGCAGCTACACCCTCCGGGGTTACGCGAACACCGGGGAGCTGTTTTTT. Amino acids: CASSYTLRGYANTGELFF.

A single count supports this clone. The V and J genes are TRBV7-2 and TRBJ1-2, with D maybe TRBD1 (5 bases). Germline V gene lookup returns CDR1 SGHTA and CDR2 FQGNSA. V lost 2 bases and J 3 bases, leaving 19 bases between the germline ends. CDR3 length: 17 residues. The CDR3 is CASSLKTIQELHYGYTF. The CDR3 nucleotides are TGTGCCAGCAGCTTAAAGACTATACAGGAACTTCACTATGGCTACACCTTC.

The chain employs TRBV29-1 and TRBJ2-7; unclear D gene. Germline V gives CDR1 SQVTM, CDR2 ANQGSEA. This CDR3 comprises 13 residues. V was pared by 5 bases and J by 3 bases, with 14 bases between. CDR3 nucleotides: TGCAGCGTTTCTGGGGTAGGTCACTACGAGCAGTACTTC. Amino acid sequence: CSVSGVGHYEQYF.

The chain links TRBV29-1 to TRBJ1-1; maybe TRBD1 (5 bases). Trimming took off 2 bases at V and 4 bases at J, with 20 bases between the two ends. The V gene's germline CDR1 is SQVTM and CDR2 ANQGSEA. This CDR3 spans 16 amino acids. The CDR3 spells CSVESLGASGGTEAFF. The CDR3 bases are TGCAGCGTTGAATCCTTAGGGGCCTCGGGGGGCACTGAAGCTTTCTTT. Drawing the rest from reference TRBV29-1 and TRBJ1-1, the complete variable domain is SAVISQKPSRDICQRGTSLTIQCQVDSQVTMMFWYRQQPGQSLTLIATANQGSEATYESGFVIDKFPISRPNLTFSTLTVSNMSPEDSSIYLCSVESLGASGGTEAFFGQGTRLTVV.

V is TRBV2 and J is TRBJ1-2; possible D gene TRBD1, 6 bases. The germline V gene has CDR1 SNHLY and CDR2 FYNNEI. The CDR3 is 16 amino acids. V lost 8 bases, J lost 4 bases, and 23 bases lay in between. The CDR3 region has the DNA TGTGCCAGCTTCGAGGGGGGGACCCTCCCTTCCTATGGCTACACCTTC. This codes for CASFEGGTLPSYGYTF. Supplemented by reference TRBV2 and TRBJ1-2, the full variable domain reads EPEVTQTPSHQVTQMGQEVILRCVPISNHLYFYWYRQILGQKVEFLVSFYNNEISEKSEIFDDQFSVERPDGSNFTLKIRSTKLEDSAMYFCASFEGGTLPSYGYTFGSGTRLTVV.

A few counts support this clone. The V call is TRBV7-9, the J call TRBJ1-2; the match to TRBD1 covers 8 bases. V lost 7 bases and J lost 6; bases outside the gene matches: 10. This CDR3 has 14 amino acids. Looked up from germline, CDR1 is SEHNR and CDR2 is FQNEAQ (reference sequence). The CDR3 DNA is TGTGCCAGCACTCGCAGGGACAGGTTTCATGGCTACACCTTC. This gives the protein CASTRRDRFHGYTF.

V is TRBV29-1 and J is TRBJ2-7; the D gene is possibly TRBD2 (5 bases). Germline loops: CDR1 SQVTM, CDR2 ANQGSEA. The CDR3 is 16 residues long. Trimming took off 5 bases at V and 2 bases at J, with 22 bases between the two ends. CDR3 protein: CSVLSGSVKGPYEQYF. CDR3 bases: TGCAGCGTTTTAAGCGGATCTGTAAAGGGTCCCTACGAGCAGTACTTC.

This chain connects TRBV6-1 to TRBJ1-1; D possibly corresponds to TRBD1 (5 bases). CDR3 size: 15 residues. Germline V CDR1 and CDR2: MNHNS, SASEGT. Trimming took off 6 bases at V and 1 base at J, with 15 bases between the two ends. CDR3 DNA: TGTGCCAGCAGGGACAAGGGACGGAGGAACACTGAAGCTTTCTTT. Protein: CASRDKGRRNTEAFF.

The V and J genes are TRBV5-1 and TRBJ1-3; TRBD1 agrees at 8 bases. The V gene end was trimmed by 4 bases and the J gene end by 0 bases; junction bases not matched to a gene: 9. Germline-derived CDR1 and CDR2 are SGHRS and YFSETQ. This CDR3 is 17 amino acids long. CDR3 DNA sequence: TGCGCCAGCAGCCAGACGACAGGGGCGACCTCTGGAAACACCATATATTTT. Translated: CASSQTTGATSGNTIYF.

This chain links TRBV5-6 with TRBJ2-2; possible D gene TRBD1, 5 bases. This CDR3 is 16 amino acids long. Trimming stripped 0 bases from V and 5 bases from J, with 14 bases between. The germline gives CDR1 SGHDT, CDR2 YYEEEE. CDR3 DNA: TGTGCCAGCAGCTTGGATTGGCAGGGTGGGACCGGGGAGCTGTTTTTT. Protein: CASSLDWQGGTGELFF.